The subject of this entry is one T cell receptor beta chain. Antigen specificity is unknown. These data are taken from a study of PD-1 blockade in classical Hodgkin lymphoma. Method: immunoSEQ multiplex PCR; TCRdb's copy keeps in-frame clones and lacks some. The sample records tens of thousands of clones, over 75% being singletons. Time point: cycle 4 day 1 (C4D1), after 5 to 7 weeks of nivolumab. Every single patient, without exception, relapsed after autologous stem cell transplantation, and brentuximab vedotin exposure varied. Starting with thawed PBMCs, CD4+ T cells were purified by magnetic negative selection. The CDR3 has 15 residues. Germline V gene lookup returns CDR1 LGHNA and CDR2 YSLEER. The ends lost 0 bases at V and 7 bases at J; junction bases unmatched: 7. Study outcomes and limitations: Exclusion covered patients beginning nivolumab under 1 year post-ASCT. With CD4+ cells, TCR diversity rose significantly by C4D1, but not with CD8+ cells. Healthy donors were reported to have higher baseline TCR diversity than newly diagnosed patients. Complete responders started with a diversity level that resembled newly diagnosed patients at baseline.

The V gene is TRBV4-3, the J gene TRBJ2-3; 7 bases are shared with TRBD2. The material sequenced was CD4+ T cells from blood, taken before the fourth cycle of nivolumab. The sequence was obtained from a human donor with classical Hodgkin lymphoma. The CDR3 region has the DNA TGCGCCAGCAGCCAAGAAGGAGCGGGGCGAAATACGCAGTATTTT. Its protein product is CASSQEGAGRNTQYF.